The next 13 T cell receptor beta chains were all read from a single sample in a study of T-cell memory formation after mild COVID-19. One entry per CDR3 protein results from TCRdb running MiXCR on the 5' RACE reads. In the table there are roughly 130,000 distinct CDR3 sequences, approximately 15% of which are singletons. The sequencing input was PBMCs or a T cell subset sorted from them (not recorded which). These receptors were obtained from a man younger than 30 who had mild COVID-19 (a few samples of this study predate the infection). Cell type and time point are not known.

The CDR3 sequence: CASSVDRGTGELFF. The CDR3 DNA follows: TGTGCCAGCAGTGTGGACAGGGGGACCGGGGAGCTGTTTTTT. The J gene is TRBJ2-2, the V gene TRBV2; 10 bases are shared with TRBD1. The CDR3 covers 14 residues. After removal of 4 bases from V and 5 bases from J, the junction contained 1 base not matched to a gene. CDR1 SNHLY and CDR2 FYNNEI come from the germline V gene.

This clonotype has only a few counts. At one of its ends the junction is not consistent with the germline gene, which may arise from a read error. V is TRBV7-7 and J is TRBJ2-5, with 9 bases fitting TRBD1. Germline V gene lookup returns CDR1 SSHAT and CDR2 FNYEAQ (reference sequence). The CDR3 has 14 amino acids. CDR3 in DNA: TGTGCTAGCAGCCTCCGGACAGGGGTGGAGACCCAGTACTTC. This gives the protein CASSLRTGVETQYF.

A few counts support this clonotype. The chain uses TRBV6-5 and TRBJ2-3, with a tentative D call TRBD1 (6 bases). From germline, CDR1 is MNHEY and CDR2 SVGAGI. The CDR3 runs 14 residues. V shed 5 bases and J shed 4 bases, with 13 bases lying between them. The CDR3 region is CASSREGDSDTQYF. The CDR3 DNA reads TGTGCCAGCAGTCGAGAGGGGGATTCAGATACGCAGTATTTT.

V usage is TRBV6-1 and J usage is TRBJ2-6, with TRBD1 identical over 9 bases. V trimming: 6 bases; J trimming: 0 bases; junction bases outside the gene matches: 6. Germline V gene data show CDR1 as MNHNS and CDR2 as SASEGT. CDR3 length equals 17 residues. CDR3 region: CASSPGTGISGANVLTF. For the CDR3, the DNA is TGTGCCAGCAGCCCCGGGACAGGGATCTCTGGGGCCAACGTCCTGACTTTC.

This clonotype occurred a few times. The chain uses TRBV12-3 or TRBV12-4 and TRBJ2-7; D is ambiguous. This CDR3 is built from 12 residues. V lost 3 bases and J 6 bases, leaving 9 bases between the germline ends. The CDR3 reads CASSFTDAEQYF. The CDR3 coding sequence is TGTGCCAGCAGTTTCACGGACGCCGAGCAGTACTTC.

The V call is TRBV7-9, the J call TRBJ2-3; D uncertain. The V gene lost 8 bases and the J gene lost 2 bases, with 8 bases spanning the gap. CDR3 length equals 12 residues. CDR1 is SEHNR and CDR2 is FQNEAQ in the germline V gene (reference sequence). The CDR3 DNA sequence: TGTGCCAGCGACCGGTCCACAGATACGCAGTATTTT. It yields the protein CASDRSTDTQYF. Based on the CDR3 plus reference TRBV7-9 and TRBJ2-3, the full variable domain is DTGVSQNPRHKITKRGQNVTFRCDPISEHNRLYWYRQTLGQGPEFLTYFQNEAQLEKSRLLSDRFSAERPKGSFSTLEIQRTEQGDSAMYLCASDRSTDTQYFGPGTRLTVL.

J is TRBJ1-6 and V is TRBV6-6, with 7 bases fitting TRBD1. V lost 2 bases to trimming and J lost 11 bases; unmatched junction nucleotides: 3. Looked up from germline, CDR1 is MNHNY and CDR2 is SVGAGI (reference sequence). CDR3 size: 13 residues. The CDR3 DNA reads as TGTGCCAGCAGTTACGGGGACAGAGCACCCCTCCACTTT. Translating it yields CASSYGDRAPLHF.

This chain connects TRBV12-5 to TRBJ2-1, with D possibly being TRBD1 (6 bases). CDR3 length: 15 amino acids. V lost 3 bases and J lost 6, with 15 bases in between. Germline values: CDR1 LGHNT, CDR2 FRNRAP. This chain's CDR3 is CASGFGRQGSNEQFF. In nucleotides, the CDR3 is TGTGCTAGTGGTTTTGGTCGGCAGGGGTCCAATGAGCAGTTCTTC.

In this sample, this clonotype turned up a few times. V is TRBV10-2 and J is TRBJ1-2, with TRBD1 identical over 7 bases. The CDR3 is 12 amino acids. Per the germline V gene, CDR1 is WSHSY and CDR2 is SAAADI. With 10 bases clipped from V and 2 bases from J, the junction kept 4 bases outside the gene matches. The chain's CDR3 is CATGTANYGYTF. The CDR3 nucleotides read TGCGCCACCGGGACAGCAAACTATGGCTACACCTTC.

The rearrangement uses TRBV24-1 and TRBJ2-5, with D maybe TRBD1 (6 bases). Trimming stripped 4 bases from V and 3 bases from J, with 14 bases between. This CDR3 spans 15 amino acids. Germline V gene data show CDR1 as KGHDR and CDR2 as SFDVKD. DNA of the CDR3: TGTGCCACCAGTGACGCTACCGGGACAAAAGAGACCCAGTACTTC. Translating it yields CATSDATGTKETQYF.

J is TRBJ2-3 and V is TRBV25-1; maybe TRBD1 (5 bases). The CDR3 sequence is 16 residues long. V dropped 0 bases and J dropped 4 bases, with 14 bases sitting between them. Germline V gives CDR1 MGHDK, CDR2 SYGVNS. The CDR3 coding sequence is TGTGCCAGCAGTGAATATATACAGGTTGGATCAGATACGCAGTATTTT. It yields the protein CASSEYIQVGSDTQYF.

The chain carries TRBV7-3 and TRBJ2-2; TRBD1 is a possible D gene (6 bases). This CDR3 comprises 16 residues. Germline values: CDR1 SGHTA, CDR2 FQGTGA. The V end lost 5 bases, the J end lost 0 bases, and 13 bases lay between the germline ends. The CDR3: CASSLRGRPNTGELFF. CDR3 nucleotide sequence: TGTGCCAGCAGCCTCAGGGGACGGCCGAACACCGGGGAGCTGTTTTTT.

The CDR3 DNA reads TGTGCCAGCAGTTTACAGGGGCGGGCTGAAGCTTTCTTT. Protein sequence: CASSLQGRAEAFF. This chain connects TRBV12-3 or TRBV12-4 to TRBJ1-1; D may be TRBD1 (6 bases). V dropped 2 bases and J dropped 6 bases, with 10 bases sitting between them. The CDR3 covers 13 residues.